These T cell receptor beta chains were read from a single sample in a study of OX40 agonist ivuxolimab in advanced cancers. TCRdb's copy holds only in-frame clones and misses some; the assay was immunoSEQ multiplex PCR. The profile shows tens of thousands of clones, 87% of them singletons. The input for sequencing was CD4+ or CD8+ T cells sorted from blood, taken in a trial of the OX40 agonist ivuxolimab. All receptors come from an adult with an advanced solid tumor such as melanoma, head and neck, liver or kidney cancer. Each CDR3 is given with its conserved first and last residue. D genes are given only for firm matches. A row's size may be missing; if present it is once, few, many or a size class.

TRBV2	TRBJ2-2	-	-	TGTGCCAGCAGTGTGCAGGGTCCCGGGGAGCTGTTTTTT	CASSVQGPGELFF
TRBV5-4	TRBJ1-3	-	TRBD1	TGTGCCAGCAGCCTCGGACAGGGTCGGACTGGAAACACCATATATTTT	CASSLGQGRTGNTIYF
TRBV10-3	TRBJ2-2	-	-	TGTGCCATCAGAACAGGTGCCGGGGAGCTGTTTTTT	CAIRTGAGELFF
TRBV19	TRBJ1-6	-	-	TGTGCCAGTAGTATGCCCCTCCACAGGGCCAGCTATAATTCACCCCTCCACTTT	CASSMPLHRASYNSPLHF
TRBV10-1	TRBJ2-7	-	-	TGCGCCAGCAGTGCGGTTGTTGGCTACGAGCAGTACTTC	CASSAVVGYEQYF
TRBV6-1	TRBJ1-4	once	-	TGTGCCAGCAGTGCGACAAGGTCCACAACTAATGAAAAACTGTTTTTT	CASSATRSTTNEKLFF
TRBV5-1	TRBJ1-3	-	-	TGCGCCAGCAGCTTGGGACAGACCTCTGGAAACACCATATATTTT	CASSLGQTSGNTIYF
TRBV10-3	TRBJ1-1	-	TRBD1	TGTGCCATCAGTGAGACAGGGGTAGGCACTGAAGCTTTCTTT	CAISETGVGTEAFF
TRBV11-2	TRBJ1-5	-	TRBD1	TGTGCCAGCAGTCCGATGACAGGGGACAATCAGCCCCAGCATTTT	CASSPMTGDNQPQHF
TRBV29-1	TRBJ1-5	once	-	TGCAGCGCGGCCCAGGGACTTAATCAGCCCCAGCATTTT	CSAAQGLNQPQHF
TRBV5-6	TRBJ2-3	-	-	TGTGCCAGCAGCTTGCCCTCGGGCACAGATACGCAGTATTTT	CASSLPSGTDTQYF
TRBV7-9	TRBJ1-1	-	TRBD1	TGTGCCAGCAGCCAGACCTTGGACAGGGATCGGAGGGCTTTCTTT	CASSQTLDRDRRAFF
TRBV28	TRBJ1-5	-	-	TGTGCCAGCAGTGACGCAGCTTTGAGCAATCAGCCCCAGCATTTT	CASSDAALSNQPQHF
TRBV6-6	TRBJ1-1	medium-sized	-	TGTGCCAGCACTACGAGGCATCAGGCCATGAACACTGAAGCTTTCTTT	CASTTRHQAMNTEAFF
TRBV6-6	TRBJ2-7	-	TRBD1	TGTGCCAGCAGTACCCACCGGACAGGGATGGGCGAGCAGTACTTC	CASSTHRTGMGEQYF
TRBV28	TRBJ2-5	-	-	TGTGCCAGTTCTCGGGCCGGAAACCAAGAGACCCAGTACTTC	CASSRAGNQETQYF
TRBV9	TRBJ2-2	-	-	TGTGCCAGCAGCGATTGGGGAAGCGGGGAGCTGTTTTTT	CASSDWGSGELFF
TRBV5-4	TRBJ2-1	-	TRBD1	TGTGCCAGCAGCTTGGCGGGGACAGGGAATGAGCAGTTCTTC	CASSLAGTGNEQFF
TRBV19	TRBJ1-5	-	TRBD1	TGTGCCAGTAGTATACCCAGGACAGGTAATCAGCCCCAGCATTTT	CASSIPRTGNQPQHF
TRBV5-4	TRBJ1-1	-	-	TGTGCCAGCAGCTTGGAAGCCAGAAACTCCAGAGAAGCTTTCTTT	CASSLEARNSREAFF
TRBV6-1	TRBJ1-2	-	TRBD1	TGTGCCATCAGTGCCTCGATGAGGACAGGGGAGGTCACATATGGCTACACCTTC	CAISASMRTGEVTYGYTF
TRBV11-3	TRBJ2-2	-	-	TGTGCCAGCAGCCCCGGACTTACGAACACCGGGGAGCTGTTTTTT	CASSPGLTNTGELFF